The 24 T cell receptor beta chains reported below all come from one sample, sequenced in a study of T cell responses to AZD1222 COVID-19 vaccine. Data came from immunoSEQ multiplex PCR; TCRdb stores just in-frame clones and leaves some out. The sample has about 190,000 clones, around 92% seen once. This sample comprised peripheral blood, obtained on day 0 of AZD1222 vaccination. These receptors originate from an adult in good health.

CDR3 nucleotide sequence: TGTGCCAGCAGCGCCGGACTAGAGCAGTTCTTC. Translated: CASSAGLEQFF. The genes are TRBV9 and TRBJ2-1, with D maybe TRBD2 (6 bases). V lost 3 bases to trimming and J lost 10 bases, with 8 bases between them. CDR1 is SGDLS and CDR2 is YYNGEE in the germline V gene. This CDR3 region has 11 residues.

This chain connects TRBV10-3 to TRBJ1-1; possible D gene TRBD1, 6 bases. Deletions cut 6 bases from V and 5 bases from J, with 16 bases between. The CDR3 contains 14 residues. Germline CDR1 and CDR2: ENHRY and SYGVKD. The chain's CDR3 is CAISSRGGETEAFF. The CDR3 DNA reads TGTGCCATCAGCTCCCGTGGGGGCGAGACTGAAGCTTTCTTT.

V usage is TRBV5-1 and J usage is TRBJ2-7; D tentatively reads TRBD1 or TRBD2 (5 bases each). CDR3 size: 11 residues. In germline, CDR1 is SGHRS, CDR2 YFSETQ. Trimming took off 5 bases at V and 6 bases at J, with 9 bases between the two ends. CDR3 loop: CASRLGVEQYF. The CDR3, as DNA: TGCGCCAGCAGACTAGGGGTCGAGCAGTACTTC.

The V gene is TRBV5-5, the J gene TRBJ1-2; D gene uncertain. CDR1 is SGHKS, CDR2 YYEKEE, per germline (reference sequence). CDR3 length: 13 amino acids. V shed 2 bases and J shed 2 bases, with 7 bases lying between them. CDR3 DNA: TGTGCCAGCAGCTTCGACCTAAACTATGGCTACACCTTC. This encodes CASSFDLNYGYTF. The whole variable domain, filled in from reference TRBV5-5 and TRBJ1-2, reads DAGVTQSPTHLIKTRGQQVTLRCSPISGHKSVSWYQQVLGQGPQFIFQYYEKEERGRGNFPDRFSARQFPNYSSELNVNALLLGDSALYLCASSFDLNYGYTFGSGTRLTVV.

The chain joins TRBV4-3 to TRBJ2-5; unclear D gene. The V end was cut by 2 bases, the J end by 5 bases, with 15 bases between. Germline lookup yields CDR1 LGHNA and CDR2 YSLEER. The CDR3 runs to 15 residues. CDR3 DNA sequence: TGCGCCAGCAGCCAAACCACGGACGTGCGTGAGACCCAGTACTTC. It encodes CASSQTTDVRETQYF.

This chain links TRBV28 with TRBJ2-7; 7 nucleotides match TRBD2. This CDR3 contains 12 residues. CDR1 and CDR2 from the germline V gene are MDHEN and SYDVKM. J was trimmed by 2 bases and V by 8 bases; bases with no gene match: 3. Here the CDR3 DNA reads TGTGCCAGCGCCGGGACTACCTACGAGCAGTACTTC. Translated, it gives CASAGTTYEQYF.

The chain couples TRBV19 to TRBJ1-5; D remains ambiguous. The CDR3 loop spans 14 amino acids. Trimming took 3 bases from V and 2 from J, leaving 8 bases between them. Germline CDR1 reads LNHDA; CDR2 reads SQIVND (reference sequence). The CDR3 region is CASSMIQGNQPQHF. CDR3 DNA: TGTGCCAGTAGTATGATCCAGGGCAATCAGCCCCAGCATTTT.

This chain joins TRBV29-1 and TRBJ2-2, with 11 positions matching TRBD2. V was clipped by 8 bases and J by 5 bases; unmatched bases: 4. This CDR3 contains 13 residues. The germline CDR1 and CDR2 sequences are SQVTM and ANQGSEA. The CDR3 protein is CSTRTSGTGELFF. The CDR3 DNA sequence: TGCAGCACCAGGACTAGCGGGACCGGGGAGCTGTTTTTT.

The genes are TRBV3-1 (or the pseudogene TRBV3-2) and TRBJ2-3; 13 nucleotides match TRBD2. With 1 base clipped from V and 7 bases from J, the junction kept 11 bases outside the gene matches. The CDR3 runs 18 residues. Germline CDR1 and CDR2: LGHDT and YNNKEL (reference sequence). CDR3 region: CASSQVQRTSGGRYTQYF. CDR3 in DNA: TGTGCCAGCAGCCAAGTCCAGAGGACTAGCGGGGGTCGTTATACGCAGTATTTT.

This chain links TRBV6-2 or TRBV6-3 with TRBJ1-1; no reliable D call. Germline-derived CDR1 and CDR2 are MNHEY and SVGEGT. The CDR3 runs 13 residues. V was clipped by 5 bases and J by 6 bases, with 13 bases between them. For the CDR3, the DNA is TGTGCCAGCAGTCTCCCCGGATCCCCTGAAGCTTTCTTT. Its translation: CASSLPGSPEAFF.

Only a few counts were recorded for this clone. The chain recombines TRBV5-4 with TRBJ1-6, with D possibly matching TRBD1 (6 bases). Germline V gives CDR1 SGHNT, CDR2 YYREEE (reference sequence). CDR3 length equals 15 residues. The ends were cut back, 3 bases at V and 10 bases at J, with 17 bases in the middle. CDR3 residues: CASSSGGQGPSPLHF. CDR3 DNA sequence: TGTGCCAGCAGCTCGGGGGGCCAGGGGCCCTCACCCCTCCACTTT.

This chain uses TRBV27 with TRBJ2-5, with a tentative D call TRBD2 (8 bases). V was shortened by 5 bases and J by 4 bases, with 17 bases between the two germline ends. The CDR3 spans 15 residues. Germline CDR1 reads MNHEY; CDR2 reads SMNVEV (reference sequence). CDR3 protein: CASSPREGARETQYF. In nucleotides, the CDR3 is TGTGCCAGCAGTCCTCGGGAGGGGGCGCGAGAGACCCAGTACTTC.

The genes are TRBV7-3 and TRBJ2-1; the match to TRBD2 covers 14 bases. With V trimmed by 4 bases and J by 5 bases, 4 bases remained unmatched. Germline CDR1 reads SGHTA; CDR2 reads FQGTGA. The CDR3 runs to 16 residues. This chain's CDR3 is CASSSKGLAGDNEQFF. In DNA, the CDR3 is TGTGCCAGCAGCTCAAAGGGACTAGCGGGAGACAATGAGCAGTTCTTC. The variable domain in full, completed from reference TRBV7-3 and TRBJ2-1, reads GAGVSQTPSNKVTEKGKYVELRCDPISGHTALYWYRQSLGQGPEFLIYFQGTGAADDSGLPNDRFFAVRPEGSVSTLKIQRTERGDSAVYLCASSSKGLAGDNEQFFGPGTRLTVL.

This clone has only one observation. The genes are TRBV2 and TRBJ1-6, with TRBD1 as a possible D gene (5 bases). V shed 5 bases and J shed 6 bases, with 8 bases lying between them. From germline, CDR1 is SNHLY and CDR2 FYNNEI. This CDR3 spans 13 amino acids. The CDR3 DNA sequence: TGTGCCAGCAGTCAGGGAATTAATTCACCCCTCCACTTT. Translation: CASSQGINSPLHF.

In DNA, the CDR3 is TGTGCCACTTCTCAGGGCGGGGGCGGCAAAAACATTCAGTACTTC. This gives the protein CATSQGGGGKNIQYF. This sequence joins TRBV19 and TRBJ2-4; weak D call: TRBD2 (7 bases). This CDR3 has 15 amino acids. The V gene lost 10 bases and the J gene lost 3 bases, with 19 bases spanning the gap. Germline V lookup: CDR1 LNHDA, CDR2 SQIVND (reference sequence).

The rearrangement joins TRBV28 to TRBJ1-5; D remains unclear. Per germline, CDR1 MDHEN and CDR2 SYDVKM. Trimming removed 8 bases from V and 2 bases from J, with 7 bases in between. The CDR3 sequence is 12 residues long. CDR3 coding DNA: TGTGCCAGCGGTACTCGCAATCAGCCCCAGCATTTT. Its translation is CASGTRNQPQHF. The whole variable domain, remainder taken from reference TRBV28 and TRBJ1-5, is DVKVTQSSRYLVKRTGEKVFLECVQDMDHENMFWYRQDPGLGLRLIYFSYDVKMKEKGDIPEGYSVSREKKERFSLILESASTNQTSMYLCASGTRNQPQHFGDGTRLSIL.

The chain is built from TRBV13 and TRBJ2-7; D may match TRBD1 or TRBD2 (5 bases each). This CDR3 is built from 13 residues. V lost 5 bases to trimming and J lost 6 bases, with 14 bases between them. Germline V gene lookup returns CDR1 PRHDT and CDR2 FYEKMQ (reference sequence). Written as DNA, the CDR3 is TGTGCCAGCAGCCAAGTAGTGGGGGTCGAGCAGTACTTC. Protein product: CASSQVVGVEQYF.

The J gene is TRBJ1-5, the V gene TRBV28, with TRBD1 as a possible D gene (5 bases). The CDR3 has 16 amino acids. The ends were cut back, 5 bases at V and 11 bases at J, with 25 bases in the middle. The germline V gene encodes CDR1 MDHEN and CDR2 SYDVKM. The CDR3 region is CASSERHGTTGLAQHF. DNA of the CDR3: TGTGCCAGCAGTGAGCGTCACGGGACTACTGGATTGGCCCAGCATTTT.

The V gene is TRBV6-1, the J gene TRBJ2-7; the D gene is possibly TRBD1 (6 bases). CDR1 is MNHNS, CDR2 SASEGT, per germline. The CDR3 length is 13 residues. With 2 bases removed from V and 4 bases from J, the gap between germline ends came to 9 bases. CDR3 nucleotides: TGTGCCAGCAGTGAAAGACAGGTTTACGAGCAGTACTTC. It translates to CASSERQVYEQYF.

In its sample, this clone was seen once. J is TRBJ2-7 and V is TRBV6-5; possible D gene TRBD1, 6 bases. From germline, CDR1 is MNHEY and CDR2 SVGAGI. The CDR3 is made up of 13 amino acids. The ends were cut back, 4 bases at V and 6 bases at J, with 13 bases in the middle. This chain's CDR3 is CASSSGPRGEQYF. Written as DNA, the CDR3 is TGTGCCAGCAGTTCGGGACCCAGGGGCGAGCAGTACTTC.

This clone appeared a single time. The V gene is TRBV14, the J gene TRBJ1-2; possibly TRBD1 for D (5 bases). CDR3 size: 13 residues. Trimming cost V 4 bases and J 0 bases, with 6 bases left between them. Germline values: CDR1 SGHDN, CDR2 FVKESK. CDR3 residues: CASSLGANYGYTF. CDR3 sequence (DNA): TGTGCCAGCAGCCTGGGGGCTAACTATGGCTACACCTTC.

The chain employs TRBV19 and TRBJ1-1; D is unresolved. Trimming cost V 3 bases and J 7 bases, with 12 bases left between them. CDR3 length: 13 amino acids. The V gene's germline CDR1 is LNHDA and CDR2 SQIVND (reference sequence). The CDR3 nucleotides read TGTGCCAGTAGTATCGGCAGCCGTTTTGAAGCTTTCTTT. It translates to CASSIGSRFEAFF.

The chain combines TRBV13 with TRBJ2-7, with 7 bases aligning to TRBD1. V lost 5 bases to trimming and J lost 3 bases; unmatched junction nucleotides: 13. This CDR3 contains 16 residues. Germline CDR1 is PRHDT and CDR2 is FYEKMQ (reference sequence). CDR3 protein: CASSPRQGVLGYEQYF. The CDR3, as DNA: TGTGCCAGCAGCCCCCGCCAGGGGGTACTGGGCTACGAGCAGTACTTC.

The rearrangement joins TRBV19 to TRBJ1-1, with D maybe TRBD1 (5 bases). The V and J ends lost 4 bases and 6 bases respectively, with 15 bases between them. Germline CDR1 and CDR2: LNHDA and SQIVND (reference sequence). The CDR3 loop spans 14 amino acids. The CDR3 DNA is TGTGCCAGTAGTACCACCCGCAGGGAGCCTGAAGCTTTCTTT. Translated: CASSTTRREPEAFF.